The 16 T cell receptor beta chains listed next were all sequenced from one sample in a study of blood T cells in healthy people across ages. Primers used in a second PCR of roughly 7 to 12 cycles were a sample-barcoded 5' primer and a J-beta primer mix. TCRdb reprocessed the 5' RACE reads with MiXCR, giving one entry per CDR3 protein. Among 1.2 million to 1.5 million distinct CDR3 sequences listed, approximately 59% were seen once. Sequencing was done on a sample of blood. All receptors come from a man aged 18 to 35 in good health.

This chain uses TRBV7-8 with TRBJ2-1, with D tentatively TRBD2 (6 bases). The CDR3 contains 16 residues. The germline V and J ends were trimmed by 1 base and 1 base, with 11 bases remaining between them. Germline CDR1 reads SGHVS; CDR2 reads FQNEAQ. The DNA of the CDR3 is TGTGCCAGCAGCTTAGGCGGGGACCTTTCCTACAATGAGCAGTTCTTC. This sequence encodes CASSLGGDLSYNEQFF.

The J gene is TRBJ2-1, the V gene TRBV20-1; 9 bases fit TRBD2. The DNA end is a closer match to TRBJ2-7, so the J assignment may be wrong. CDR3 length: 15 amino acids. The germline V gene encodes CDR1 DFQATT and CDR2 SNEGSKA (reference sequence). The CDR3 DNA is TGCAGTGCCGCCCCGCTAGCGGGGTACTACAATGAGCAGTACTTC. It translates to CSAAPLAGYYNEQYF.

The chain joins TRBV20-1 to TRBJ2-2; a possible D gene is TRBD2 (5 bases). V was pared by 5 bases and J by 6 bases, with 16 bases between. This CDR3 comprises 14 residues. CDR1 DFQATT and CDR2 SNEGSKA come from the germline V gene (reference sequence). Written as DNA, the CDR3 is TGCAGTGCTTACATTCCGGGGTGGCCCGGGGAGCTGTTTTTT. Residues: CSAYIPGWPGELFF.

This clonotype was seen more than once but under ten times. The chain links TRBV5-5 to TRBJ2-2; a weak D match, TRBD1 (5 bases). The CDR3 length is 15 residues. Germline V CDR1 and CDR2: SGHKS, YYEKEE (reference sequence). V was shortened by 5 bases and J by 4 bases, with 15 bases between the two germline ends. The CDR3 protein is CASSVDSHLTGELFF. The CDR3 DNA reads as TGTGCCAGCAGTGTTGACAGCCACCTCACCGGGGAGCTGTTTTTT.

This clonotype was counted only a few times. V usage is TRBV5-1 and J usage is TRBJ2-1, with D unresolved. Germline CDR1 is SGHRS and CDR2 is YFSETQ. The CDR3 runs 15 residues. The germline V and J ends were trimmed by 4 bases and 0 bases, with 11 bases remaining between them. The DNA for the CDR3 is TGCGCCAGCAGCGTCAGTGCTAGCTCCTACAATGAGCAGTTCTTC. Its translation: CASSVSASSYNEQFF. The whole variable domain, remainder taken from reference TRBV5-1 and TRBJ2-1, is KAGVTQTPRYLIKTRGQQVTLSCSPISGHRSVSWYQQTPGQGLQFLFEYFSETQRNKGNFPGRFSGRQFSNSRSEMNVSTLELGDSALYLCASSVSASSYNEQFFGPGTRLTVL.

In its sample, this clonotype was seen a few times. The rearrangement joins TRBV21-1 to TRBJ2-7; the table assigns TRBD1, which was not confirmed against the DNA. TRBV21-1 is reported as a pseudogene. This CDR3 is 12 amino acids long. CDR3 nucleotides: TGTGCCAGGGGACAGGACCACTACGAGCAGTACTTC. This codes for CARGQDHYEQYF.

With respect to this clonotype: Sequence at one end of the junction differs from germline and may be a read error. The chain links TRBV20-1 to TRBJ2-3; 8 nucleotides match TRBD2. This CDR3 region has 18 residues. CDR1 is DFQATT, CDR2 SNEGSKA, per germline (reference sequence). CDR3 protein: CSARPLHNSGASTDTQYF. As DNA, the CDR3 is TGCAGTGCTAGGCCCTTACATAATAGCGGGGCAAGCACGGATACGCAGTATTTT.

V is TRBV7-8 and J is TRBJ2-3; 9 bases match TRBD2. With V trimmed by 6 bases and J by 5 bases, 18 bases remained unmatched. This CDR3 has 18 residues. Germline loops: CDR1 SGHVS, CDR2 FQNEAQ. The CDR3 sequence: CASRPLYPSRREGDTQYF. CDR3 sequence (DNA): TGTGCCAGCAGACCATTATACCCCAGCAGGCGGGAGGGAGATACGCAGTATTTT.

This clonotype occurred a few times. Relative to the germline gene, one junction end is altered; a read error may explain this. This rearrangement joins TRBV20-1 to TRBJ2-1; 7 bases map to TRBD2. This CDR3 has 14 amino acids. Per germline, CDR1 DFQATT and CDR2 SNEGSKA (reference sequence). Here the CDR3 reads CSAKAGPSYNERFF. CDR3 DNA: TGCAGTGCGAAAGCGGGGCCTTCCTACAATGAGCGGTTCTTC.

The chain carries TRBV14 and TRBJ2-3; unclear D gene. This CDR3 has 12 residues. Trimming left V 0 bases short and J 8 bases short, with 6 bases between. Germline V gene lookup returns CDR1 SGHDN and CDR2 FVKESK. CDR3 loop: CASSQDDVTQYF. Written as DNA, the CDR3 is TGTGCCAGCAGCCAAGACGACGTTACGCAGTATTTT.

The CDR3 sequence is CASSSGHSTYEQYF. Here the CDR3 DNA reads TGTGCCAGCAGCTCCGGACATTCTACCTACGAGCAGTACTTC. The chain joins TRBV7-9 to TRBJ2-7; possibly TRBD1 for D (5 bases). CDR1 SEHNR and CDR2 FQNEAQ come from the germline V gene (reference sequence). V was trimmed by 4 bases and J by 2 bases, leaving 12 bases between them. The CDR3 is 14 amino acids.

V is TRBV7-9 and J is TRBJ1-2; 7 bases map to TRBD1. With 5 bases clipped from V and 8 bases from J, the junction kept 17 bases outside the gene matches. This CDR3 is 16 amino acids long. Germline values: CDR1 SEHNR, CDR2 FQNEAQ (reference sequence). CDR3 loop: CASSDSAGQELFGYTF. CDR3 nucleotide sequence: TGTGCCAGCAGCGATTCGGCCGGACAGGAGTTATTCGGCTACACCTTC.

This clonotype turned up a few times. The chain uses TRBV7-2 and TRBJ2-7; TRBD2 is a possible D gene (6 bases). From germline, CDR1 is SGHTA and CDR2 FQGNSA. With 1 base removed from V and 3 bases from J, the gap between germline ends came to 13 bases. The CDR3 is 15 residues long. For the CDR3, the DNA is TGTGCCAGCAGCTTAGGGGTAGCGGAGCGCTACGAGCAGTACTTC. Protein sequence: CASSLGVAERYEQYF.

This rearrangement joins TRBV7-9 to TRBJ2-7; 11 bases align to TRBD1. CDR1 and CDR2 (germline): SEHNR, FQNEAQ (reference sequence). CDR3 length: 16 amino acids. After removal of 4 bases from V and 4 bases from J, the junction contained 9 bases not matched to a gene. Here the CDR3 DNA reads TGTGCCAGCAGCTCAAGTCCGGGACAGGGGGTTTACGAGCAGTACTTC. Translated, it gives CASSSSPGQGVYEQYF.

This chain links TRBV12-3 or TRBV12-4 with TRBJ1-1; 9 bases map to TRBD1. Trimming took 6 bases from V and 4 from J; bases not matched to a gene: 9. The CDR3 sequence is 15 residues long. Here the CDR3 reads CASRPNRGPVTEAFF. CDR3 bases: TGTGCCAGCAGACCAAACAGGGGGCCCGTCACTGAAGCTTTCTTT.

The V and J genes are TRBV25-1 and TRBJ2-1; D is uncertain. The CDR3 is 13 residues long. Per germline, CDR1 MGHDK and CDR2 SYGVNS. Trimming pared 4 bases from V and 3 bases from J, leaving 7 bases between. Written as DNA, the CDR3 is TGTGCCAGCAGTGTAGAGCGCTACAATGAGCAGTTCTTC. Amino acid sequence: CASSVERYNEQFF.